The rows below give T cell receptor beta chains drawn from one sample of a study of cytomegalovirus exposure and HLA in healthy donors. Here immunoSEQ multiplex PCR was the method, and the copy in TCRdb shows in-frame clones only, minus some. The sample contains around 86,000 clones, 7.5% to 8.5% of which appear only once. Material for sequencing was PBMCs. Every receptor here comes from a man aged 50-60 years in good health and CMV-seronegative. CDR3s include the opening cysteine and the closing phenylalanine or tryptophan. A D gene is named only where the DNA matches it firmly. Size tells how often a clone was seen (once, few, many) or the class of an expanded clone, and some rows leave it out.

V: TRBV28
size: .
J: TRBJ1-5
length: 15
D: TRBD1
CDR3: CASSLQGVSNQPQHF
DNA: TGTGCCAGCAGTTTGCAGGGGGTGAGCAATCAGCCCCAGCATTTT

V: TRBV6-4
size: .
J: TRBJ2-3
length: 15
D: TRBD2
CDR3: CASSRTSGKADTQYF
DNA: TGTGCCAGCAGTCGGACTAGCGGGAAGGCAGATACGCAGTATTTT

V: TRBV2
size: few
J: TRBJ2-7
length: 14
D: .
CDR3: CASIQTGTSYEQYF
DNA: TGTGCCAGCATCCAGACGGGTACCTCCTACGAGCAGTACTTC

V: TRBV29-1
size: few
J: TRBJ2-2
length: 13
D: .
CDR3: CSVETRNTGELFF
DNA: TGCAGCGTTGAAACGAGGAACACCGGGGAGCTGTTTTTT

V: TRBV7-9
size: .
J: TRBJ1-1
length: 12
D: .
CDR3: CASSLVTWEAFF
DNA: TGTGCCAGCAGCTTAGTTACATGGGAAGCTTTCTTT

V: TRBV5-1
size: .
J: TRBJ2-3
length: 14
D: .
CDR3: CASSLGQFTDTQYF
DNA: TGCGCCAGCAGCTTAGGACAGTTCACAGATACGCAGTATTTT

V: TRBV7-9
size: once
J: TRBJ1-4
length: 16
D: .
CDR3: CASSSPGGAGSEKLFF
DNA: TGTGCCAGCAGCTCCCCAGGCGGGGCAGGGAGTGAAAAACTGTTTTTT

V: TRBV5-1
size: few
J: TRBJ2-7
length: 14
D: TRBD1
CDR3: CASSLATGLYEQYF
DNA: TGCGCCAGCAGCTTGGCGACAGGGTTATACGAGCAGTACTTC

V: TRBV28
size: .
J: TRBJ2-7
length: 16
D: TRBD2
CDR3: CASSRRTSGRVVEQYF
DNA: TGTGCCAGCAGTCGCCGGACTAGCGGGAGGGTAGTCGAGCAGTACTTC

V: TRBV6-1
size: many
J: TRBJ2-3
length: 17
D: TRBD2
CDR3: CASSEEIAGGPLDTQYF
DNA: TGTGCCAGCAGTGAAGAAATTGCGGGGGGGCCCTTAGATACGCAGTATTTT

V: TRBV5-1
size: .
J: TRBJ2-1
length: 16
D: .
CDR3: CASSRIADTGYNEQFF
DNA: TGCGCCAGCAGCCGTATAGCCGATACCGGTTACAATGAGCAGTTCTTC

V: TRBV28
size: few
J: TRBJ1-5
length: 16
D: .
CDR3: CASRPQTGHLSQPQHF
DNA: TGTGCCAGCAGACCTCAAACAGGGCACCTTTCTCAGCCCCAGCATTTT

V: TRBV19
size: few
J: TRBJ1-5
length: 14
D: .
CDR3: CASRKTDPNQPQHF
DNA: TGTGCCAGTAGAAAGACAGACCCCAATCAGCCCCAGCATTTT

V: TRBV7-9
size: few
J: TRBJ1-5
length: 17
D: .
CDR3: CASSPAASHRGNQPQHF
DNA: TGTGCCAGCAGCCCCGCGGCCTCCCATCGGGGCAATCAGCCCCAGCATTTT

V: TRBV13
size: .
J: TRBJ1-2
length: 14
D: .
CDR3: CASSLGPSDYGYTF
DNA: TGTGCCAGCAGCTTAGGCCCGTCGGACTATGGCTACACCTTC

V: TRBV4-3
size: .
J: TRBJ1-1
length: 17
D: .
CDR3: CASSQDIQAPYSAEAFF
DNA: TGCGCCAGCAGCCAAGATATCCAGGCACCCTATTCGGCTGAAGCTTTCTTT

V: TRBV7-6
size: many
J: TRBJ2-2
length: 18
D: TRBD2
CDR3: CASRQTTSGGINTGELFF
DNA: TGTGCCAGCAGACAGACGACTAGCGGGGGGATAAACACCGGGGAGCTGTTTTTT

V: TRBV9
size: few
J: TRBJ1-1
length: 14
D: TRBD1
CDR3: CASRTGEQGTEAFF
DNA: TGTGCCAGCAGGACCGGAGAACAGGGGACTGAAGCTTTCTTT

V: TRBV7-8
size: few
J: TRBJ2-5
length: 12
D: .
CDR3: CASSFREETQYF
DNA: TGTGCCAGCAGCTTCAGGGAAGAGACCCAGTACTTC

V: TRBV29-1
size: few
J: TRBJ2-3
length: 14
D: .
CDR3: CSVDPLLKTDTQYF
DNA: TGCAGCGTTGATCCCCTATTAAAGACAGATACGCAGTATTTT

V: TRBV28
size: few
J: TRBJ1-2
length: 13
D: TRBD1
CDR3: CASGQGDGYGYTF
DNA: TGTGCCAGCGGACAGGGGGATGGCTATGGCTACACCTTC

V: TRBV11-2
size: .
J: TRBJ2-2
length: 18
D: TRBD2
CDR3: CASSLTLAGGPNTGELFF
DNA: TGTGCCAGCAGCTTAACACTAGCGGGAGGACCGAACACCGGGGAGCTGTTTTTT

V: TRBV7-9
size: .
J: TRBJ2-1
length: 15
D: TRBD2
CDR3: CASSLSSGSLNEQFF
DNA: TGTGCCAGCAGCTTATCTAGCGGGAGTTTAAATGAGCAGTTCTTC

V: TRBV5-4
size: .
J: TRBJ1-1
length: 12
D: .
CDR3: CASSLLETEAFF
DNA: TGTGCCAGCAGCTTGCTCGAGACTGAAGCTTTCTTT

V: TRBV4-3
size: .
J: TRBJ2-7
length: 15
D: .
CDR3: CASSQERGSSYEQYF
DNA: TGCGCCAGCAGCCAAGAGAGGGGGAGCTCCTACGAGCAGTACTTC

V: TRBV6-5
size: few
J: TRBJ2-7
length: 15
D: TRBD2
CDR3: CASSYSGLGGGEQYF
DNA: TGTGCCAGCAGTTACTCAGGACTCGGGGGAGGGGAGCAGTACTTC

V: TRBV30
size: few
J: TRBJ2-7
length: 14
D: TRBD1
CDR3: CAWNRDSSHHEQYF
DNA: TGTGCCTGGAACAGGGACAGCTCCCACCACGAGCAGTACTTC

V: TRBV6-4
size: many
J: TRBJ2-3
length: 15
D: TRBD2
CDR3: CASSDTSGGADTQYF
DNA: TGTGCCAGCAGTGACACTAGCGGGGGGGCAGATACGCAGTATTTT

V: TRBV7-6
size: .
J: TRBJ2-5
length: 14
D: .
CDR3: CASSSPRRVETQYF
DNA: TGTGCCAGCAGCTCCCCCCGCAGGGTGGAGACCCAGTACTTC

V: TRBV28
size: .
J: TRBJ2-7
length: 12
D: TRBD2
CDR3: CATLRGAYEQYF
DNA: TGTGCCACCTTGCGGGGGGCGTACGAGCAGTACTTC

V: TRBV7-2
size: .
J: TRBJ1-1
length: 13
D: TRBD1
CDR3: CASSLDRGTGAFF
DNA: TGTGCCAGCAGCTTAGACAGGGGGACTGGAGCTTTCTTT

V: TRBV4-1
size: .
J: TRBJ2-7
length: 15
D: .
CDR3: CASSQARQDLYEQYF
DNA: TGCGCCAGCAGCCAAGCCCGACAGGATCTCTACGAGCAGTACTTC

V: TRBV28
size: few
J: TRBJ1-5
length: 13
D: TRBD1
CDR3: CASRGQNYQPQHF
DNA: TGTGCCAGTAGGGGACAGAACTATCAGCCCCAGCATTTT

V: TRBV28
size: .
J: TRBJ1-4
length: 16
D: .
CDR3: CASSKSTGGAKEKLFF
DNA: TGTGCCAGCAGTAAAAGCACGGGGGGGGCGAAAGAAAAACTGTTTTTT

V: TRBV4-3
size: .
J: TRBJ2-2
length: 14
D: .
CDR3: CASSQGTMVGELFF
DNA: TGCGCCAGCAGCCAGGGTACTATGGTCGGGGAGCTGTTTTTT

V: TRBV2
size: .
J: TRBJ2-7
length: 12
D: .
CDR3: CASSADSNEQYF
DNA: TGTGCCAGCAGTGCGGACAGCAACGAGCAGTACTTC

V: TRBV2
size: .
J: TRBJ2-1
length: 14
D: TRBD2
CDR3: CASRAGGVSNEQFF
DNA: TGTGCCAGTAGAGCGGGGGGCGTTAGCAATGAGCAGTTCTTC

V: TRBV4-3
size: medium-sized
J: TRBJ2-7
length: 17
D: TRBD2
CDR3: CASSPKAAGDVSYEQYF
DNA: TGCGCCAGCAGCCCCAAAGCCGCGGGAGATGTATCCTACGAGCAGTACTTC

V: TRBV19
size: few
J: TRBJ1-1
length: 15
D: .
CDR3: CASSRSGLSNTEAFF
DNA: TGTGCCAGTAGTAGGTCGGGGTTATCGAACACTGAAGCTTTCTTT

V: TRBV5-6
size: .
J: TRBJ1-4
length: 15
D: TRBD1
CDR3: CASSLDRGYNEKLFF
DNA: TGTGCCAGCAGCTTGGACAGGGGATATAATGAAAAACTGTTTTTT

V: TRBV11-2
size: .
J: TRBJ1-6
length: 14
D: TRBD1
CDR3: CASSSGQEHSPLHF
DNA: TGTGCCAGCAGCTCAGGACAGGAGCATTCACCCCTCCACTTT

V: TRBV9
size: few
J: TRBJ2-3
length: 16
D: TRBD2
CDR3: CASSVDDSGSPDTQYF
DNA: TGTGCCAGCAGCGTAGATGATAGCGGGAGCCCAGATACGCAGTATTTT

V: TRBV2
size: .
J: TRBJ2-1
length: 13
D: TRBD1
CDR3: CASRDRGYNEQFF
DNA: TGTGCCAGCAGAGACAGGGGCTACAATGAGCAGTTCTTC

V: TRBV11-3
size: few
J: TRBJ2-1
length: 15
D: TRBD1
CDR3: CASSLGTGGPGEQFF
DNA: TGTGCCAGCAGCTTAGGGACAGGGGGCCCCGGTGAGCAGTTCTTC

V: TRBV4-3
size: .
J: TRBJ2-5
length: 16
D: .
CDR3: CASSQDFKGGQETQYF
DNA: TGCGCCAGCAGCCAAGATTTTAAAGGGGGTCAGGAGACCCAGTACTTC

V: TRBV19
size: few
J: TRBJ1-5
length: 14
D: .
CDR3: CASSIMGGNQPQHF
DNA: TGTGCCAGTAGTATCATGGGAGGCAATCAGCCCCAGCATTTT

V: TRBV19
size: few
J: TRBJ2-5
length: 12
D: .
CDR3: CASSKLQETQYF
DNA: TGTGCCAGTAGTAAGCTCCAAGAGACCCAGTACTTC

V: TRBV4-3
size: .
J: TRBJ2-1
length: 16
D: TRBD2
CDR3: CASSQDGREPRNEQFF
DNA: TGCGCCAGCAGCCAAGATGGGAGGGAGCCACGGAATGAGCAGTTCTTC

V: TRBV4-1
size: many
J: TRBJ2-7
length: 14
D: TRBD1
CDR3: CASLAGTGIYEQYF
DNA: TGCGCCAGCTTGGCCGGGACAGGGATCTACGAGCAGTACTTC

V: TRBV18
size: few
J: TRBJ2-3
length: 14
D: .
CDR3: CASSPPELTDTQYF
DNA: TGTGCCAGCTCACCGCCCGAGCTCACAGATACGCAGTATTTT

V: TRBV28
size: .
J: TRBJ2-2
length: 15
D: .
CDR3: CASSPATGNTGELFF
DNA: TGTGCCAGCAGTCCAGCTACAGGGAACACCGGGGAGCTGTTTTTT

V: TRBV5-1
size: few
J: TRBJ2-2
length: 15
D: .
CDR3: CASVVTLGDTGELFF
DNA: TGCGCCAGCGTTGTTACCCTCGGGGACACCGGGGAGCTGTTTTTT

V: TRBV2
size: .
J: TRBJ2-5
length: 14
D: .
CDR3: CASSEGHRRETQYF
DNA: TGTGCCAGCAGTGAAGGTCACAGGCGGGAGACCCAGTACTTC

V: TRBV18
size: few
J: TRBJ2-7
length: 17
D: TRBD2
CDR3: CASSPPSGRGGFYEQYF
DNA: TGTGCCAGCTCACCTCCCTCGGGGAGGGGAGGTTTCTACGAGCAGTACTTC